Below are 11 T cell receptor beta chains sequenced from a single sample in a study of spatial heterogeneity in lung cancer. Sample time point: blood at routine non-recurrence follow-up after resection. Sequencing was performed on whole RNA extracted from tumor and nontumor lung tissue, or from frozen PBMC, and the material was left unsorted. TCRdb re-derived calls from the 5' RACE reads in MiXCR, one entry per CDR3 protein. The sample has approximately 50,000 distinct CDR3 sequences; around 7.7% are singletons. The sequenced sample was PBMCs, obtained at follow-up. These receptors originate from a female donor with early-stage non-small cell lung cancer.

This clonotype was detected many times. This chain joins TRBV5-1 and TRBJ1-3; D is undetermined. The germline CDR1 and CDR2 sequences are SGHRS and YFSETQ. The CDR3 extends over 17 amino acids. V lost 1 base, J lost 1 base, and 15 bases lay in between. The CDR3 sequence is CASSLFPGASSGNTIYF. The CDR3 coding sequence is TGCGCCAGCAGCTTGTTTCCCGGAGCTTCATCTGGAAACACCATATATTTT.

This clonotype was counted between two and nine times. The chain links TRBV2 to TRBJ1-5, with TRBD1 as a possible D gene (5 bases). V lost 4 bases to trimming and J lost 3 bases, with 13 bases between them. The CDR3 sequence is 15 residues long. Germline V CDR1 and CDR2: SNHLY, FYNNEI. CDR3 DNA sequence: TGTGCCAGCAGTGGGGGGTGGCAGATCAATCAGCCCCAGCATTTT. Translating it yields CASSGGWQINQPQHF.

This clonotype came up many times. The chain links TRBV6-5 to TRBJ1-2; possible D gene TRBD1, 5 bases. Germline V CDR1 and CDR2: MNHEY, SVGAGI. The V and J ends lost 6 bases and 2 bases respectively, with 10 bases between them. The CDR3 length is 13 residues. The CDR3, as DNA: TGTGCCAGCAGCCCCAGGGCGAACTATGGCTACACCTTC. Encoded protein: CASSPRANYGYTF.

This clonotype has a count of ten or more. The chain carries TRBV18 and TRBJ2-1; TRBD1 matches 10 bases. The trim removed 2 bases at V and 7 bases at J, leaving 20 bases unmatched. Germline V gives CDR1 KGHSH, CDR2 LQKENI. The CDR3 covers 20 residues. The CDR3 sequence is CASSPDVGQGRYSLINEQFF. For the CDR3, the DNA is TGTGCCAGCTCACCAGACGTGGGACAGGGGAGATATTCCCTTATTAATGAGCAGTTCTTC.

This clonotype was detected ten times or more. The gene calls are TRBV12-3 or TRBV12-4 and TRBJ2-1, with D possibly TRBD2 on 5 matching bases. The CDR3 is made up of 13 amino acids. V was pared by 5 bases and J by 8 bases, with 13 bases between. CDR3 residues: CASSALRGYEQFF. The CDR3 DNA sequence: TGTGCCAGCAGTGCACTACGGGGTTATGAGCAGTTCTTC.

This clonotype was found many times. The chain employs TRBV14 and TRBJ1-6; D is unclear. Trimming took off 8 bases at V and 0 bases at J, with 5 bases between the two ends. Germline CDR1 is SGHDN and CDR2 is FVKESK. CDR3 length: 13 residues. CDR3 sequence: CASQSSYNSPLHF. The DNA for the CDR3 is TGTGCCAGCCAGAGCTCCTATAATTCACCCCTCCACTTT.

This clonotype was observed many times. CDR3 in amino acids: CASSLIASGGHAEAFF. The CDR3 DNA reads as TGCGCCAGCAGCTTGATCGCCTCTGGGGGCCATGCTGAAGCTTTCTTT. This rearrangement joins TRBV5-1 to TRBJ1-1; possibly TRBD1 for D (6 bases). The CDR3 has 16 amino acids. Looked up from germline, CDR1 is SGHRS and CDR2 is YFSETQ. Trimming took 1 base from V and 6 from J, leaving 19 bases between them.

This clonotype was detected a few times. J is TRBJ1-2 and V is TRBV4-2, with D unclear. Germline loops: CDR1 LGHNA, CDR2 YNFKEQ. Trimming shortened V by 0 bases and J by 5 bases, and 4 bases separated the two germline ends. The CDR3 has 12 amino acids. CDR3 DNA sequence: TGTGCCAGCAGCCAAGATGGATATGGCTACACCTTC. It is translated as CASSQDGYGYTF.

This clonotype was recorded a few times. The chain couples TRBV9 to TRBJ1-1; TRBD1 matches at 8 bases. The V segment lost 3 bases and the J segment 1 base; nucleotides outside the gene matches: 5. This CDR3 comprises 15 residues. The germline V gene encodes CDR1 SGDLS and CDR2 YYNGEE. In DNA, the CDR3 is TGTGCCAGCAGCGCGTCGACAGGGGCGAACACTGAAGCTTTCTTT. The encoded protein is CASSASTGANTEAFF. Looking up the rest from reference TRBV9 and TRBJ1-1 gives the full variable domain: DSGVTQTPKHLITATGQRVTLRCSPRSGDLSVYWYQQSLDQGLQFLIQYYNGEERAKGNILERFSAQQFPDLHSELNLSSLELGDSALYFCASSASTGANTEAFFGQGTRLTVV.

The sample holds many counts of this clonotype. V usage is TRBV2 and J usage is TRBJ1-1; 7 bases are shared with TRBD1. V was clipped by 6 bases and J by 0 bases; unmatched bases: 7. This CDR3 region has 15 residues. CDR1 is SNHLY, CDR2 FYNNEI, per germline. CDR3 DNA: TGTGCCAGCAGGTACCGGGACAGCATGAACACTGAAGCTTTCTTT. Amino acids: CASRYRDSMNTEAFF.

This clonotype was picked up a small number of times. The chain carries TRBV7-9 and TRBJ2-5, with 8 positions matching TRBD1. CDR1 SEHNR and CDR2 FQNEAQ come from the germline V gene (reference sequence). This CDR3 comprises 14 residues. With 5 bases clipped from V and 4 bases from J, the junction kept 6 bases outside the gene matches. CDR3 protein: CASSPQGAVETQYF. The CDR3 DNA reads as TGTGCCAGCAGCCCGCAGGGGGCTGTAGAGACCCAGTACTTC.